The T cell receptor beta chain described here comes from a study of human T cells and chemical hapten exposure. Time point noted: patch test 3, about 24 weeks after DPC sensitization. The treatment is: therapeutic diphenylcyclopropenone sensitization with weekly scalp DPC. V was shortened by 4 bases and J by 7 bases, with 14 bases between the two germline ends. In germline, CDR1 is SGDLS, CDR2 YYNGEE. CDR3 length equals 13 residues. TCRdb redid the calling of the RACE reads with MiXCR, one entry per CDR3 protein. The sample records roughly 130,000 distinct CDR3 sequences, approximately 10% being singletons.

The sequence was collected from a woman aged 50 to 60 with alopecia areata. Some clones in this sample may be carry-over from other donors' samples. This specimen was whole blood, taken in connection with sensitization to the hapten diphenylcyclopropenone (DPC). This chain connects TRBV9 to TRBJ1-2; D gene ambiguous. The CDR3 loop is CASSPPGAIGYTF. The CDR3 bases are TGTGCCAGCAGCCCACCGGGAGCTATTGGCTACACCTTC.